The table lists the clone carrying this TCR beta chain with a few counts. The sample originates from a study of blood T cell repertoires in COVID-19. Overall study: Spain, Italy and the United States supplied samples that represented acute and convalescent COVID-19. PBMCs, B-cell-depleted T cells, or T cells provided the cDNA or gDNA that made up the material.

In the original processing: Quantification of nucleated cells was approximated via reference gene primer amplification. Method: immunoSEQ multiplex PCR; TCRdb's copy keeps in-frame clones and lacks some. The DNA was the basis for D and trimming; V, J and clone size are from that table. The sample consists of more than 70,000 clones, approximately 88% of them appearing once. This CDR3 is built from 10 residues. Trimming removed 8 bases from V and 8 bases from J, with 10 bases in between. Germline lookup yields CDR1 SGDLS and CDR2 YYNGEE. Material: peripheral blood. V gene TRBV9 combines with J gene TRBJ1-2, with D uncertain. The receptor comes from a man aged 50 or older with active COVID-19. The chain's CDR3 is CARAPPGYTF. In nucleotides, the CDR3 is TGTGCCAGGGCACCTCCGGGCTACACCTTC.